The 31 T cell receptor beta chains presented below share a single source sample, sequenced in a study of blood T cell repertoires in COVID-19. Sequencing was performed with immunoSEQ multiplex PCR; in TCRdb, only in-frame clones are kept and a portion is missing. The sample yields about 150,000 clones, around four fifths seen once. Sequencing was performed on peripheral blood. The receptors stem from a woman in her 40s with active or convalescent COVID-19.

V and J are TRBV13 and TRBJ2-7, with 8 bases that match TRBD2. Per the germline V gene, CDR1 is PRHDT and CDR2 is FYEKMQ (reference sequence). V trimming: 5 bases; J trimming: 6 bases; junction bases outside the gene matches: 6. CDR3 length equals 13 residues. The CDR3 DNA follows: TGTGCCAGCAGCAACTACCGGGGGGGCGAGCAGTACTTC. Its protein product is CASSNYRGGEQYF.

The rearrangement joins TRBV5-1 to TRBJ2-7, with D maybe TRBD2 (6 bases). The V gene's germline CDR1 is SGHRS and CDR2 YFSETQ. The CDR3 loop spans 14 amino acids. V gave up 5 bases and J gave up 0 bases, with 12 bases separating them. The CDR3 loop is CASSPGLHSYEQYF. The CDR3 bases are TGCGCCAGCAGTCCCGGACTACACTCCTACGAGCAGTACTTC.

The chain combines TRBV7-8 with TRBJ1-2; 10 bases agree with TRBD1. CDR3 size: 19 residues. With V trimmed by 5 bases and J by 7 bases, 22 bases remained unmatched. CDR1 SGHVS and CDR2 FQNEAQ come from the germline V gene. As DNA, the CDR3 is TGTGCCAGCAGCCCGGCGGCGCCGGGACAGGGGCCTTCGGTCCGTGGCTACACCTTC. It encodes CASSPAAPGQGPSVRGYTF.

For the CDR3, the DNA is TGTGCCAGCAGCCCCCCCGGTATTCGGGATACGCAGTATTTT. This encodes CASSPPGIRDTQYF. The chain has TRBV3-1 (or the pseudogene TRBV3-2) and TRBJ2-3; D gene ambiguous. V was clipped by 4 bases and J by 6 bases, with 14 bases between them. Germline loops: CDR1 LGHDT, CDR2 YNNKEL (reference sequence). This CDR3 spans 14 amino acids.

CDR3 in DNA: TGTGCCAGCTCACCCGACAGGACCCTAGCCAAAAACATTCAGTACTTC. Translated: CASSPDRTLAKNIQYF. The V and J genes are TRBV18 and TRBJ2-4, with TRBD1 as a possible D gene (6 bases). Per germline, CDR1 KGHSH and CDR2 LQKENI. The V and J ends lost 3 bases and 0 bases respectively, with 12 bases between them. There are 16 residues in the CDR3.

The chain joins TRBV28 to TRBJ1-5, with D possibly being TRBD1 (5 bases). This CDR3 has 14 residues. Germline CDR1 reads MDHEN; CDR2 reads SYDVKM. The ends were cut back, 1 base at V and 5 bases at J, with 9 bases in the middle. The CDR3, as DNA: TGTGCCAGCAGTTTATCCCACAGGTATCAGCCCCAGCATTTT. Translated, it gives CASSLSHRYQPQHF.

This clone was counted a few times. V is TRBV11-1 and J is TRBJ2-2, with no clear D. CDR3 size: 12 residues. Trimming removed 5 bases from V and 6 bases from J, with 7 bases in between. Germline lookup yields CDR1 SGHAT and CDR2 FQDESV (reference sequence). The CDR3: CASSPPAGELFF. CDR3 bases: TGTGCCAGCAGCCCCCCGGCCGGGGAGCTGTTTTTT.

V usage is TRBV28 and J usage is TRBJ1-4; D gene unclear. Trimming stripped 8 bases from V and 0 bases from J, with 13 bases between. Germline assignment: CDR1 MDHEN and CDR2 SYDVKM. The CDR3 covers 15 residues. The CDR3 sequence: CASGGQTATNEKLFF. CDR3 bases: TGTGCCAGCGGTGGGCAGACCGCAACTAATGAAAAACTGTTTTTT.

This chain joins TRBV7-9 and TRBJ1-4; TRBD1 agrees at 10 bases. The CDR3 loop spans 14 amino acids. V lost 5 bases and J lost 8; bases outside the gene matches: 5. Germline V gene sequence: CDR1 SEHNR, CDR2 FQNEAQ (reference sequence). DNA for the CDR3: TGTGCCAGCAGCCCCGGACAGGGGGGCGAAAAACTGTTTTTT. Its protein is CASSPGQGGEKLFF.

The chain carries TRBV28 and TRBJ1-6; D gene uncertain. The CDR3 sequence is 16 residues long. V was trimmed by 3 bases and J by 0 bases, leaving 9 bases between them. In germline, CDR1 is MDHEN, CDR2 SYDVKM. The chain's CDR3 is CASSLRMSSYNSPLHF. In DNA form, the CDR3 reads TGTGCCAGCAGTTTGAGGATGAGCTCCTATAATTCACCCCTCCACTTT.

The chain couples TRBV28 to TRBJ2-7; 8 positions match TRBD2. V lost 6 bases and J lost 1; bases outside the gene matches: 11. CDR1 is MDHEN and CDR2 is SYDVKM in the germline V gene. The CDR3 has 16 residues. CDR3 protein: CASSRPGAGESYEQYF. The CDR3, as DNA: TGTGCCAGCAGCCGCCCGGGAGCGGGGGAGTCCTACGAGCAGTACTTC.

The CDR3 sequence: CASSPGDLNTEAFF. As DNA, the CDR3 is TGTGCCAGCAGTCCAGGGGATCTGAACACTGAAGCTTTCTTT. J is TRBJ1-1 and V is TRBV7-7, with D possibly TRBD1 on 6 matching bases. V was pared by 6 bases and J by 0 bases, with 11 bases between. Germline CDR1 SSHAT, CDR2 FNYEAQ (reference sequence). The CDR3 extends over 14 amino acids. Based on the CDR3 plus reference TRBV7-7 and TRBJ1-1, the full variable domain is GAGVSQSPRYKVTKRGQDVTLRCDPISSHATLYWYQQALGQGPEFLTYFNYEAQPDKSGLPSDRFSAERPEGSISTLTIQRTEQRDSAMYRCASSPGDLNTEAFFGQGTRLTVV.

CDR3 coding DNA: TGTGCCAGCAGCCTGACAGGGGGCCAGGGCTACACCTTC. It translates to CASSLTGGQGYTF. The V gene is TRBV28, the J gene TRBJ1-2; 10 nucleotides agree with TRBD1. CDR1 is MDHEN, CDR2 SYDVKM, per germline. The V gene end was trimmed by 6 bases and the J gene end by 8 bases; junction bases not matched to a gene: 6. The CDR3 runs 13 residues.

This chain joins TRBV30 and TRBJ1-5; 8 bases fit TRBD1. The germline V gene encodes CDR1 GTSNPN and CDR2 SVGIG (reference sequence). The V segment lost 2 bases and the J segment 3 bases; nucleotides outside the gene matches: 6. CDR3 length: 15 amino acids. CDR3 coding DNA: TGTGCCTGGAGTAACCCAGGGGGCTACAATCAGCCCCAGCATTTT. Its translation is CAWSNPGGYNQPQHF.

The count of this clone is one. The V and J genes are TRBV2 and TRBJ2-1; tentatively, D is TRBD1 (6 bases). Trimming pared 5 bases from V and 10 bases from J, leaving 12 bases between. Germline assignment: CDR1 SNHLY and CDR2 FYNNEI. The CDR3 loop spans 12 amino acids. The CDR3 DNA follows: TGTGCCAGCAGTCGACAGGATTTGGAGCAGTTCTTC. Translation gives CASSRQDLEQFF. Using reference TRBV2 and TRBJ2-1 for the parts outside the CDR3, the full variable domain is EPEVTQTPSHQVTQMGQEVILRCVPISNHLYFYWYRQILGQKVEFLVSFYNNEISEKSEIFDDQFSVERPDGSNFTLKIRSTKLEDSAMYFCASSRQDLEQFFGPGTRLTVL.

The rearrangement uses TRBV28 and TRBJ1-1, with TRBD1 as a possible D gene (6 bases). The CDR3 has 14 amino acids. CDR1 is MDHEN and CDR2 is SYDVKM in the germline V gene. The germline V and J ends were trimmed by 2 bases and 3 bases, with 10 bases remaining between them. The CDR3 DNA reads TGTGCCAGCAGTTTAGAGACAGGCTACACTGAAGCTTTCTTT. It specifies CASSLETGYTEAFF.

This chain connects TRBV19 to TRBJ2-5; 11 nucleotides align to TRBD1. Germline CDR1 is LNHDA and CDR2 is SQIVND (reference sequence). V dropped 7 bases and J dropped 2; count of bases not matched to a gene: 3. The CDR3 runs 14 residues. The CDR3 DNA reads as TGTGCCAGTAACGGACAGGGGGCACAAGAGACCCAGTACTTC. It specifies CASNGQGAQETQYF.

This chain links TRBV11-2 with TRBJ1-1; 7 nucleotides line up with TRBD1. This CDR3 has 15 residues. V trimming: 5 bases; J trimming: 1 base; junction bases outside the gene matches: 7. CDR1 and CDR2 (germline): SGHAT, FQNNGV. The CDR3 protein is CASSVSTGRNTEAFF. CDR3 in DNA: TGTGCCAGCAGCGTATCGACAGGGAGGAACACTGAAGCTTTCTTT.

The V gene is TRBV6-2 or TRBV6-3, the J gene TRBJ1-1, with D unresolved. Germline-derived CDR1 and CDR2 are MNHEY and SVGEGT. The CDR3 runs to 14 residues. With 2 bases removed from V and 1 base from J, the gap between germline ends came to 8 bases. CDR3 sequence (DNA): TGTGCCAGCAGTTACCCTGACTGGAACACTGAAGCTTTCTTT. This codes for CASSYPDWNTEAFF.

J is TRBJ1-1 and V is TRBV30; D not certain. This CDR3 is built from 15 residues. Trimming removed 3 bases at V and 6 bases at J, with 20 bases between. Germline V gene lookup returns CDR1 GTSNPN and CDR2 SVGIG (reference sequence). The CDR3 DNA sequence: TGTGCCTGGAGGGGGTGGCGGGCGTACCGTCCTGAAGCTTTCTTT. Protein product: CAWRGWRAYRPEAFF.

The gene calls are TRBV2 and TRBJ1-2; tentatively, D is TRBD1 (6 bases). This CDR3 has 14 amino acids. CDR1 and CDR2 (germline): SNHLY, FYNNEI. Trimming left V 1 base short and J 5 bases short, with 11 bases between. The CDR3 region has the DNA TGTGCCAGCAGTGAAGTACAGGGCAGGTATGGCTACACCTTC. Translated, it gives CASSEVQGRYGYTF.

This clone is a singleton in its sample. This chain links TRBV7-9 with TRBJ1-5; no clear D gene. The CDR3 contains 15 residues. Trimming shortened V by 3 bases and J by 2 bases, and 11 bases separated the two germline ends. Germline CDR1 and CDR2: SEHNR and FQNEAQ (reference sequence). CDR3 sequence (DNA): TGTGCCAGCAGCTTTTCTGGGCAGGGCAATCAGCCCCAGCATTTT. As protein: CASSFSGQGNQPQHF.

The chain couples TRBV27 to TRBJ2-1; 12 bases agree with TRBD1. From germline, CDR1 is MNHEY and CDR2 SMNVEV (reference sequence). The CDR3 has 15 residues. Trimming took 7 bases from V and 4 from J; bases not matched to a gene: 5. DNA for the CDR3: TGTGCCAGCAAGGCGGGACAGGGGGCGTACAATGAGCAGTTCTTC. Translating gives CASKAGQGAYNEQFF.

The chain has TRBV27 and TRBJ2-7, with D possibly TRBD1 on 6 matching bases. Germline V lookup: CDR1 MNHEY, CDR2 SMNVEV (reference sequence). The CDR3 totals 14 residues. Trimming removed 6 bases from V and 0 bases from J, with 12 bases in between. The CDR3 is CASRDQGTSYEQYF. Written as DNA, the CDR3 is TGTGCCAGCAGGGATCAGGGGACCTCCTACGAGCAGTACTTC.

J is TRBJ2-5 and V is TRBV3-1 (or the pseudogene TRBV3-2), with D possibly being TRBD2 (6 bases). In germline, CDR1 is LGHDT, CDR2 YNNKEL (reference sequence). Trimming pared 1 base from V and 6 bases from J, leaving 18 bases between. The CDR3 runs to 16 residues. The CDR3 DNA follows: TGTGCCAGCAGCCAAGCCCCCGGGACTCAGGGCAAGACCCAGTACTTC. It codes for CASSQAPGTQGKTQYF.

This chain connects TRBV10-2 to TRBJ1-2; D ambiguous. V was shortened by 1 base and J by 4 bases, with 10 bases between the two germline ends. This CDR3 contains 14 residues. Germline CDR1 WSHSY, CDR2 SAAADI. The CDR3: CASSEFGGSYGYTF. The CDR3 DNA is TGCGCCAGCAGTGAGTTTGGCGGCTCCTATGGCTACACCTTC.

This clone was counted between two and nine times. The genes are TRBV21-1 and TRBJ1-3; the table's D call, TRBD1, was not checked against the DNA. TRBV21-1 counts as a pseudogene. This CDR3 is 18 amino acids long. This CDR3 reads CASSNEGVQGVSGNTIYF. The DNA for the CDR3 is TGTGCCAGCAGCAACGAAGGAGTACAGGGAGTCTCTGGAAACACCATATATTTT.

The chain carries TRBV5-1 and TRBJ1-3, with D possibly being TRBD1 (5 bases). CDR1 SGHRS and CDR2 YFSETQ come from the germline V gene. V gave up 0 bases and J gave up 2 bases, with 12 bases separating them. The CDR3 is 16 residues long. CDR3 loop: CASSLAGSSAGNTIYF. The CDR3 DNA reads TGCGCCAGCAGCTTGGCAGGGTCCTCAGCTGGAAACACCATATATTTT.

This clone was picked up one time. The genes are TRBV11-2 and TRBJ2-7, with 7 positions matching TRBD1. Germline values: CDR1 SGHAT, CDR2 FQNNGV. The V and J ends lost 0 bases and 0 bases, in that order; junction bases with no gene match: 17. The CDR3 is 20 amino acids. The CDR3 region has the DNA TGTGCCAGCAGCTTAGATTACCGTCCGAAGGGGGCACGCCGCTCCTACGAGCAGTACTTC. Protein: CASSLDYRPKGARRSYEQYF.

The J gene is TRBJ2-5, the V gene TRBV28; 7 bases align to TRBD1. The CDR3 extends over 15 amino acids. Germline V CDR1 and CDR2: MDHEN, SYDVKM. V dropped 4 bases and J dropped 3; count of bases not matched to a gene: 8. CDR3 amino acids: CASSSPTGTKETQYF. The CDR3 DNA follows: TGTGCCAGCAGTTCTCCGACAGGGACCAAAGAGACCCAGTACTTC. The full variable domain, rest sourced from reference TRBV28 and TRBJ2-5, is DVKVTQSSRYLVKRTGEKVFLECVQDMDHENMFWYRQDPGLGLRLIYFSYDVKMKEKGDIPEGYSVSREKKERFSLILESASTNQTSMYLCASSSPTGTKETQYFGPGTRLLVL.

The chain links TRBV28 to TRBJ2-1; TRBD1 aligns across 7 bases. Germline CDR1 and CDR2: MDHEN and SYDVKM. This CDR3 region has 16 residues. J gave up 4 bases and V 2 bases, and 8 bases lay outside the gene matches. The CDR3 is CASSLEGRGPYNEQFF. The CDR3 DNA sequence: TGTGCCAGCAGTTTAGAGGGTAGGGGGCCTTACAATGAGCAGTTCTTC.